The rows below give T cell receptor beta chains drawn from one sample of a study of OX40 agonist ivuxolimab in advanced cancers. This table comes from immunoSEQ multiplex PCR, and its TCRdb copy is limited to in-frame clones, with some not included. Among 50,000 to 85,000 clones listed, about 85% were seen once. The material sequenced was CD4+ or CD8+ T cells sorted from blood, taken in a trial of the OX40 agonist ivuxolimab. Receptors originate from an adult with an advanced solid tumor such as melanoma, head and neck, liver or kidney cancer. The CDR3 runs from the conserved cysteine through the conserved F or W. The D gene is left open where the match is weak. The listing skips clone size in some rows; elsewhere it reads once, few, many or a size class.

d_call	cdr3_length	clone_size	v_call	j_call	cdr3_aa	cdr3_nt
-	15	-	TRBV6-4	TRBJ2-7	CAPRRSVGVPYEQYF	TGTGCCCCGCGTCGGTCTGTGGGGGTCCCCTACGAGCAGTACTTC
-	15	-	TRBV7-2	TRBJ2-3	CASSSGRLRGDTQYF	TGTGCCAGCAGCTCGGGACGGTTACGCGGAGATACGCAGTATTTT
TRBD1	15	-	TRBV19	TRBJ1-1	CASSPHETGGSEAFF	TGTGCCAGTAGTCCACACGAAACAGGGGGGTCTGAAGCTTTCTTT
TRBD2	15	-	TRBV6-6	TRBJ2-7	CASSSPQRGGHEQYF	TGTGCCAGCAGTTCTCCTCAGCGGGGGGGCCACGAGCAGTACTTC
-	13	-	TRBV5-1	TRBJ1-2	CASSLDGNYGYTF	TGCGCCAGCAGCTTGGATGGTAACTATGGCTACACCTTC
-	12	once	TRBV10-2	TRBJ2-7	CAIASEAYEQYF	TGCGCCATTGCTAGCGAGGCCTACGAGCAGTACTTC
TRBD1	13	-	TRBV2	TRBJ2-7	CARAGTGGYEQYF	TGTGCCAGGGCCGGGACAGGGGGCTACGAGCAGTACTTC
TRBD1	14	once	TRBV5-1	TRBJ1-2	CASSSNRGSYGYTF	TGCGCCAGCAGCTCAAACAGGGGTAGCTATGGCTACACCTTC
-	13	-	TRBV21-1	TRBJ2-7	CASSPIRLNEQYF	TGTGCCAGCAGCCCCATTCGCTTAAACGAGCAGTACTTC
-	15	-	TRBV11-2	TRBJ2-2	CASSLGGLNTGELFF	TGTGCCAGCAGCTTAGGGGGTCTTAACACCGGGGAGCTGTTTTTT
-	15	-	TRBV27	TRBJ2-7	CASSLGGEDSYEQYF	TGTGCCAGCAGTTTAGGCGGGGAAGACTCCTACGAGCAGTACTTC
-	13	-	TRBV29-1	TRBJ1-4	CSVAWDAYEKLFF	TGCAGCGTTGCGTGGGACGCTTATGAAAAACTGTTTTTT
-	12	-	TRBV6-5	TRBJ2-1	CASSYSPYEQFF	TGTGCCAGCAGTTACTCGCCGTATGAGCAGTTCTTC
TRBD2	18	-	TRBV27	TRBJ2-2	CASSLFSGGRANTGELFF	TGTGCCAGCAGTTTATTTTCGGGGGGGCGAGCGAACACCGGGGAGCTGTTTTTT
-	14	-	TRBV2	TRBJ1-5	CASSLGSGNQPQHF	TGTGCCAGCAGCCTAGGTTCAGGCAATCAGCCCCAGCATTTT
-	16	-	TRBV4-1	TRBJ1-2	CASSQGQGMVAYGYTF	TGCGCCAGCAGCCAAGGGCAGGGGATGGTTGCCTATGGCTACACCTTC
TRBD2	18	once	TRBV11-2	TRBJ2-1	CASSLNALRGGSYNEQFF	TGTGCCAGCAGCTTAAATGCCCTCCGGGGGGGCTCCTACAATGAGCAGTTCTTC
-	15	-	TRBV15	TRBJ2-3	CATSGTYPNTDTQYF	TGTGCCACCAGCGGGACTTACCCCAACACAGATACGCAGTATTTT
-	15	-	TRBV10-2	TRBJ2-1	CASSTGPPLYNEQFF	TGCGCCAGCAGTACGGGACCCCCTCTCTACAATGAGCAGTTCTTC
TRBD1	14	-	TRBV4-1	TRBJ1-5	CASSPQGGNQPQHF	TGCGCCAGCAGCCCGCAGGGGGGCAATCAGCCCCAGCATTTT
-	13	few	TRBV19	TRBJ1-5	CASSIEGSQPQHF	TGTGCCAGTAGTATAGAGGGTAGTCAGCCCCAGCATTTT
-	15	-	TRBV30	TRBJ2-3	CAWSVGPTKTDTQYF	TGTGCCTGGAGTGTAGGGCCAACTAAAACGGATACGCAGTATTTT
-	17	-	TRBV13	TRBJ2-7	CASSFLLGPARDYEQYF	TGTGCCAGCAGCTTCCTGCTCGGCCCCGCTCGAGACTACGAGCAGTACTTC
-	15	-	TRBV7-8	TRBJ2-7	CASSLGPDLSYEQYF	TGTGCCAGCAGCTTAGGTCCGGACCTATCCTACGAGCAGTACTTC
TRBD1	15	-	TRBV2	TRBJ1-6	CASSPPGQGMAPLHF	TGTGCCAGCAGCCCTCCGGGACAGGGGATGGCACCCCTCCACTTT
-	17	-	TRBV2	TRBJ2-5	CASSAGWGRPDQETQYF	TGTGCCAGCAGTGCGGGGTGGGGGAGGCCAGATCAAGAGACCCAGTACTTC